The present entry profiles one T cell receptor beta chain with its context. TCRdb keeps only in-frame clones here, not all; method: immunoSEQ multiplex PCR. The sample records about 200,000 clones, about 90% being singletons. Germline V lookup: CDR1 SNHLY, CDR2 FYNNEI. V lost 6 bases and J lost 0; bases outside the gene matches: 6. CDR3 length: 15 amino acids. The data are from a study of blood T cell repertoires in COVID-19. Sequencing was done on a sample of PBMCs or T cells enriched from blood (not recorded which). The TCR sequence derives from a woman aged 25 to 45 who had recovered from COVID-19. V gene TRBV2 combines with J gene TRBJ1-1, with 8 bases that match TRBD1. The CDR3 protein is CASRGTGRMNTEAFF. The CDR3 DNA is TGTGCCAGCAGGGGGACAGGACGAATGAACACTGAAGCTTTCTTT.